This T cell receptor beta chain was obtained from a study of Graves' ophthalmopathy and Graves' hyperthyroidism (dated by TCRdb to between 2018 and 2020). Context from the whole study: Peripheral blood was collected before any treatment was given, at the time of initial diagnosis. In several hyperthyroidism patients, the T-cell repertoire of thyroid tissue was compared with the T-cell repertoire of blood. The independent validation cohort included approximately 19 hyperthyroidism patients plus 17 patients who later progressed from hyperthyroidism to ophthalmopathy. In total, 135 blood samples were TCR-sequenced: some 40 ophthalmopathy, some 75 hyperthyroidism and some 17 hyperthyroidism-to-ophthalmopathy patients. To tell Graves' ophthalmopathy apart from Graves' hyperthyroidism, and to predict which patients would progress to ophthalmopathy, the study relied on TCR beta repertoire signatures. Once sampling was done, hyperthyroidism patients were given methimazole at a starting dose of 30 mg daily, while ophthalmopathy patients were given high-dose intravenous methylprednisolone. A discovery set of 100 patients (around 44 ophthalmopathy, 55 to 65 stable hyperthyroidism) was enrolled to explore V-J signatures distinguishing ophthalmopathy from hyperthyroidism.

For repertoire sequencing, TCR beta CDR3 regions were amplified from RNA transcripts. A first-round RT-PCR used HTBI primers with the Qiagen OneStep RT-PCR kit, followed by a second-round multiplex PCR, size selection and purification. Libraries were sequenced on an Illumina HiSeq2000 using paired-end 100 bp reads. The study's processing was this. SOAPnuke was used to process the reads, throwing out any read that had adapters, had uncalled bases, had a mean Phred below 15, or lacked an exact constant-primer or identifier match. High-quality paired reads were merged with COPE v1.2.5. Each unique nucleotide sequence was treated as a clonotype, and MiTCR v1.1 was used to align the clonotypes to the IMGT TRB V, D and J references. Only V-J combinations with frequency above 0.0001 were analysed, covering approximately 99% of repertoires. For each V-J combination, a TCR clonal expansion and chaos score was defined as F50 clonal expansion divided by the chaos observed in the TCRdist matrix. Welch's t-statistics and random forest were used to reduce the features to some 13 V-J combinations, which were then used as input to a naive Bayes classifier. The Morisita-Horn index was used to measure how similar the thyroid and blood repertoires were. Using fastp at Q25 and MiXCR, TCRdb reprocessed the public reads and kept productive beta chains. Identical CDR3 proteins give one entry, which carries the most common genes and DNA. V and J calls and clone size were set by TCRdb, not the authors. The sample data list 650,000 to 800,000 distinct CDR3 sequences, and approximately 39% of these were observed just once. The ten biggest clones cover roughly 3.5% of the sample.

On the study overall, not on this receptor specifically: Sample size was not predetermined statistically, and investigators were not blinded to group allocation. In validation, the model predicted ophthalmopathy progression with about 64% sensitivity and 72% to 80% specificity; some 13 predicted patients were CT-confirmed with GO in a median of about 6.1 months. In cross-validation, the 13-signature model distinguished ophthalmopathy from stable hyperthyroidism with approximately 85% sensitivity and roughly 81% specificity, and in the test set the corresponding values were 80% and 75%. Among expanded thyroid clonotypes with frequency above 0.001, most also showed up in blood, which suggests that blood repertoires may reflect the thyroid immune response.

CDR1 MNHEY and CDR2 SVGAGI were looked up in the germline V gene. The CDR3 has 13 amino acids, counting the end cysteine and phenylalanine. Of the read, only the CDR3 DNA is kept; its 39 bases are in frame from base 1. V loses 2 bases at its end and J loses 4 bases; junction bases beyond the gene matches: 1. Patients with ophthalmopathy had moderately to severely active disease, with a Clinical Activity Score of 3 or more, a NOSPECS grade of 4 or more, and a disease duration of less than 3 months. Patients with other autoimmune diseases, uncontrolled infections, pregnancy or lactation were excluded. Clinical symptoms, serum thyroxine, TRAb, thyroid ultrasound and orbital computed tomography formed the basis of the diagnosis. Using Ficoll-Paque density gradient centrifugation, PBMCs were isolated from over 8.5 ml of fresh peripheral blood. Total RNA was extracted using Trizol reagent, and RNA quality was checked on an Agilent 2100 Bioanalyzer.

This clonotype was observed many times. No cognate antigen has been identified for it. Per-base quality was not reported, and no clone a single base away is much larger than it. The rearrangement joined TRBV6-5 to TRBJ1-2; 7 middle bases align to TRBD1. The clonotype originates from an adult man with Graves' ophthalmopathy. The sample was peripheral blood. The DNA sequence is given as TGTGCCAGCAGTTACGACAGGGCCTATGGCTACACCTTC. This sequence encodes CASSYDRAYGYTF.